Shown below are 27 T cell receptor beta chains from a single sample sequenced in a study of T cells in localized non-small cell lung cancer. Method: immunoSEQ multiplex PCR; TCRdb's copy keeps in-frame clones and lacks some. Of roughly 33,000 clones in the sample, 88% were seen once. The source was peripheral blood, collected before any cancer treatment. The receptor source for this set is a woman aged 35 to 75 with stage I lung adenocarcinoma.

V usage is TRBV7-3 and J usage is TRBJ2-1, with 7 bases that match TRBD2. The CDR3 has 13 amino acids. Germline V lookup: CDR1 SGHTA, CDR2 FQGTGA. Trimming took 6 bases from V and 10 from J; bases not matched to a gene: 9. CDR3 loop: CASSLVERDEQFF. Written as DNA, the CDR3 is TGTGCCAGCAGTCTAGTGGAGCGGGACGAGCAGTTCTTC.

This clone was observed once. The chain is built from TRBV9 and TRBJ2-3; D remains ambiguous. Germline values: CDR1 SGDLS, CDR2 YYNGEE. The CDR3 extends over 13 amino acids. Trimming left V 9 bases short and J 1 base short, with 12 bases between. The CDR3 DNA reads TGTGCCACCACACGGCACGGCACAGATACGCAGTATTTT. This encodes CATTRHGTDTQYF.

The rearrangement joins TRBV6-6 to TRBJ2-7; TRBD1 aligns across 10 bases. Germline V gene lookup returns CDR1 MNHNY and CDR2 SVGAGI (reference sequence). With 6 bases clipped from V and 2 bases from J, the junction kept 4 bases outside the gene matches. The CDR3 totals 14 residues. This CDR3 is CASRAGTGAYEQYF. The CDR3 coding sequence is TGTGCCAGCAGAGCCGGGACAGGGGCCTACGAGCAGTACTTC.

This clone was found once. V is TRBV27 and J is TRBJ1-3; D gene uncertain. CDR3 length: 11 amino acids. From germline, CDR1 is MNHEY and CDR2 SMNVEV (reference sequence). The V and J ends lost 8 bases and 10 bases respectively, with 12 bases between them. CDR3 loop: CASRSQGTIYF. The CDR3 DNA follows: TGTGCCAGCCGTTCTCAAGGGACCATATATTTT.

The rearrangement links TRBV13 to TRBJ2-1, with 8 bases fitting TRBD2. V shed 0 bases and J 7 bases; nucleotides not matched to a gene: 5. Germline assignment: CDR1 PRHDT and CDR2 FYEKMQ (reference sequence). The CDR3 has 15 amino acids. DNA of the CDR3: TGTGCCAGCAGCTTAGGTCGCGGGGGGAGAAATGAGCAGTTCTTC. Its protein is CASSLGRGGRNEQFF. The whole variable domain, remainder taken from reference TRBV13 and TRBJ2-1, is AAGVIQSPRHLIKEKRETATLKCYPIPRHDTVYWYQQGPGQDPQFLISFYEKMQSDKGSIPDRFSAQQFSDYHSELNMSSLELGDSALYFCASSLGRGGRNEQFFGPGTRLTVL.

This clone has a handful of counts. The chain is built from TRBV6-5 and TRBJ1-1; no firm D call. There are 13 residues in the CDR3. V dropped 4 bases and J dropped 4 bases, with 10 bases sitting between them. Per germline, CDR1 MNHEY and CDR2 SVGAGI. For the CDR3, the DNA is TGTGCCAGCAGTTTCCGGGAGAGCACTGAAGCTTTCTTT. The encoded protein is CASSFRESTEAFF.

V gene TRBV11-2 combines with J gene TRBJ2-2; TRBD1 aligns across 9 bases. In germline, CDR1 is SGHAT, CDR2 FQNNGV. Trimming cost V 3 bases and J 4 bases; bases outside gene matches: 6. CDR3 size: 16 residues. CDR3 region: CASSFAGTGFTGELFF. CDR3 DNA sequence: TGTGCCAGCAGCTTCGCCGGGACAGGGTTCACCGGGGAGCTGTTTTTT. Supplemented by reference TRBV11-2 and TRBJ2-2, the full variable domain reads EAGVAQSPRYKIIEKRQSVAFWCNPISGHATLYWYQQILGQGPKLLIQFQNNGVVDDSQLPKDRFSAERLKGVDSTLKIQPAKLEDSAVYLCASSFAGTGFTGELFFGEGSRLTVL.

The V and J genes are TRBV5-1 and TRBJ1-3; no firm D call. Germline values: CDR1 SGHRS, CDR2 YFSETQ. Trimming took off 0 bases at V and 1 base at J, with 14 bases between the two ends. The CDR3 runs 17 residues. The CDR3 DNA is TGCGCCAGCAGCTTGGCACCACTTATAGTATCTGGAAACACCATATATTTT. This sequence encodes CASSLAPLIVSGNTIYF.

The chain couples TRBV7-8 to TRBJ1-1; TRBD1 aligns across 10 bases. The CDR3 contains 14 residues. V gave up 5 bases and J gave up 11 bases; unmatched junction bases: 11. Looked up from germline, CDR1 is SGHVS and CDR2 is FQNEAQ. The CDR3 region has the DNA TGTGCCAGCAGCCCTACGACAGGGGGCCTGGAGGCTTTCTTT. It translates to CASSPTTGGLEAFF. The variable domain in full, completed from reference TRBV7-8 and TRBJ1-1, reads GAGVSQSPRYKVAKRGQDVALRCDPISGHVSLFWYQQALGQGPEFLTYFQNEAQLDKSGLPSDRFFAERPEGSVSTLKIQRTQQEDSAVYLCASSPTTGGLEAFFGQGTRLTVV.

The CDR3 coding sequence is TGTGCCAGCGAGGGGACAGATGAAAAACTGTTTTTT. It codes for CASEGTDEKLFF. The V gene is TRBV2, the J gene TRBJ1-4; the match to TRBD1 covers 7 bases. CDR1 and CDR2 from the germline V gene are SNHLY and FYNNEI. J lost 6 bases, V lost 8 bases, and 3 bases had no gene match. The CDR3 consists of 12 residues.

This clone was counted a few times. This chain connects TRBV7-2 to TRBJ2-5; maybe TRBD2 (6 bases). This CDR3 region has 15 residues. Germline CDR1 SGHTA, CDR2 FQGNSA. V was pared by 4 bases and J by 5 bases, with 17 bases between. The CDR3 is CASSWGVRGTETQYF. CDR3 nucleotides: TGTGCCAGCAGCTGGGGGGTTAGGGGAACCGAGACCCAGTACTTC.

This clone was observed once. The genes are TRBV27 and TRBJ1-4; no reliable D call. V was clipped by 8 bases and J by 0 bases, with 7 bases between them. The CDR3 is 13 residues long. CDR1 and CDR2 from the germline V gene are MNHEY and SMNVEV (reference sequence). The CDR3 loop is CASGDTTNEKLFF. In DNA, the CDR3 is TGTGCCAGCGGAGATACAACTAATGAAAAACTGTTTTTT.

CDR3 protein: CASSNPGQGLYGYTF. CDR3 DNA sequence: TGTGCCAGTAGTAACCCGGGACAGGGCCTCTATGGCTACACCTTC. The chain has TRBV19 and TRBJ1-2, with 9 bases matching TRBD1. Losses at the gene ends were 4 bases for V and 4 bases for J; bases not matched to a gene: 7. Germline CDR1 and CDR2: LNHDA and SQIVND (reference sequence). CDR3 size: 15 residues.

The rearrangement joins TRBV23-1 to TRBJ2-2; D may be TRBD2 (5 bases). TRBV23-1 counts as an open reading frame of uncertain function. Deletions cut 0 bases from V and 1 base from J, with 24 bases between. This CDR3 is built from 21 residues. Here the CDR3 DNA reads TGCGCCAGCAGTCAATCTGCCCCCGGGAAAACAAGCCTACTGAACACCGGGGAGCTGTTTTTT. Its protein product is CASSQSAPGKTSLLNTGELFF.

This clone came up once. This chain uses TRBV4-2 with TRBJ2-3; 10 bases line up with TRBD2. Trimming cost V 0 bases and J 1 base; bases outside gene matches: 4. CDR3 size: 17 residues. The germline V gene has CDR1 LGHNA and CDR2 YNFKEQ. CDR3 residues: CASSQDGLAGGTDTQYF. CDR3 nucleotides: TGTGCCAGCAGCCAAGATGGGCTAGCGGGGGGCACAGATACGCAGTATTTT.

This rearrangement joins TRBV7-2 to TRBJ2-1, with 16 positions matching TRBD2. The J segment lost 7 bases and the V segment lost 0 bases, leaving 12 bases of the junction unmatched. Germline V CDR1 and CDR2: SGHTA, FQGNSA. The CDR3 is 20 residues long. Here the CDR3 reads CASSLAAGLAGGDVGNEQFF. CDR3 in DNA: TGTGCCAGCAGCTTAGCCGCGGGACTAGCGGGGGGGGACGTGGGGAATGAGCAGTTCTTC.

The chain couples TRBV2 to TRBJ1-5; D gene unclear. Trimming shortened V by 7 bases and J by 3 bases, and 10 bases separated the two germline ends. This CDR3 region has 13 residues. Germline loops: CDR1 SNHLY, CDR2 FYNNEI. CDR3 sequence: CASKWLLNQPQHF. The DNA of the CDR3 is TGTGCCAGCAAGTGGTTACTCAATCAGCCCCAGCATTTT.

This clone has just a few counts. The chain carries TRBV6-4 and TRBJ2-1, with 8 bases matching TRBD2. This CDR3 is 13 amino acids long. V shed 2 bases, J shed 6 bases, and the junction held 0 bases outside the gene matches. Germline V CDR1 and CDR2: MRHNA, SNTAGT. CDR3 sequence reads: CASSDGTSNEQFF. CDR3 coding DNA: TGTGCCAGCAGTGACGGGACTAGCAATGAGCAGTTCTTC.

This chain uses TRBV14 with TRBJ2-2; D is ambiguous. Germline CDR1 SGHDN, CDR2 FVKESK. V lost 2 bases and J lost 3, with 7 bases in between. This CDR3 spans 14 amino acids. The CDR3, as DNA: TGTGCCAGCAGCCAAAGGTGGGACACCGGGGAGCTGTTTTTT. This gives the protein CASSQRWDTGELFF.

The chain has TRBV5-5 and TRBJ1-1, with 8 bases matching TRBD1. The CDR3 is made up of 15 amino acids. With V trimmed by 4 bases and J by 0 bases, 5 bases remained unmatched. Germline CDR1 and CDR2: SGHKS and YYEKEE (reference sequence). DNA of the CDR3: TGTGCCAGCAGCAGACAGGGGCCCTTGAACACTGAAGCTTTCTTT. It specifies CASSRQGPLNTEAFF.

The chain combines TRBV19 with TRBJ2-2; no definite D call. The germline CDR1 and CDR2 sequences are LNHDA and SQIVND (reference sequence). CDR3 length: 14 residues. Trimming removed 2 bases at V and 1 base at J, with 5 bases between. CDR3 sequence reads: CASSIWGNTGELFF. CDR3 nucleotides: TGTGCCAGTAGTATATGGGGGAACACCGGGGAGCTGTTTTTT.

The rearrangement uses TRBV2 and TRBJ1-4; perhaps TRBD1 as D (5 bases). V was shortened by 6 bases and J by 3 bases, with 8 bases between the two germline ends. The V gene's germline CDR1 is SNHLY and CDR2 FYNNEI. The CDR3 is 13 amino acids. The CDR3 coding sequence is TGTGCCAGCAGCCGGGACTCTAATGAAAAACTGTTTTTT. Its protein is CASSRDSNEKLFF.

V gene TRBV5-1 combines with J gene TRBJ2-7; TRBD1 might be the D (5 bases). Deletions cut 0 bases from V and 0 bases from J, with 10 bases between. From germline, CDR1 is SGHRS and CDR2 YFSETQ. The CDR3 spans 15 residues. The CDR3 reads CASSLGGSLSYEQYF. DNA of the CDR3: TGCGCCAGCAGCTTGGGGGGCTCCCTCTCCTACGAGCAGTACTTC. The full variable domain, with the rest looked up from reference TRBV5-1 and TRBJ2-7, is KAGVTQTPRYLIKTRGQQVTLSCSPISGHRSVSWYQQTPGQGLQFLFEYFSETQRNKGNFPGRFSGRQFSNSRSEMNVSTLELGDSALYLCASSLGGSLSYEQYFGPGTRLTVT.

The chain joins TRBV7-6 to TRBJ2-5; D gene uncertain. Per germline, CDR1 SGHVS and CDR2 FNYEAQ. Trimming shortened V by 6 bases and J by 1 base, and 9 bases separated the two germline ends. CDR3 length equals 13 residues. The CDR3 protein is CASSFRLQETQYF. The CDR3 DNA follows: TGTGCCAGCAGTTTCCGTCTCCAAGAGACCCAGTACTTC.

The chain joins TRBV5-1 to TRBJ2-1; 11 bases are shared with TRBD1. Germline CDR1 and CDR2: SGHRS and YFSETQ. V gave up 0 bases and J gave up 7 bases; unmatched junction bases: 3. The CDR3 loop spans 15 amino acids. DNA for the CDR3: TGCGCCAGCAGCTTGGGAGGACAGGGGGCAAATGAGCAGTTCTTC. Its translation is CASSLGGQGANEQFF.

The J gene is TRBJ2-7, the V gene TRBV6-1, with 8 positions matching TRBD2. This CDR3 is 14 amino acids long. Germline values: CDR1 MNHNS, CDR2 SASEGT. Trimming took 5 bases from V and 2 from J; bases not matched to a gene: 5. CDR3 coding DNA: TGTGCCAGCAGTCGGGGGGGCGAGGCCTACGAGCAGTACTTC. Translated, it gives CASSRGGEAYEQYF.

This chain connects TRBV25-1 to TRBJ2-7; tentative D call: TRBD1 (5 bases). V was cut by 2 bases and J by 3 bases, with 14 bases left in between. Germline V gene data show CDR1 as MGHDK and CDR2 as SYGVNS. The CDR3 totals 15 residues. CDR3: CASSEHLGQGYEQYF. Here the CDR3 DNA reads TGTGCCAGCAGTGAACATTTGGGGCAGGGCTACGAGCAGTACTTC.